The 26 T cell receptor beta chains presented below share a single source sample, sequenced in a study of T cell responses to AZD1222 COVID-19 vaccine. The protocol was immunoSEQ multiplex PCR, while the TCRdb copy is restricted to in-frame clones and leaves out a portion. The sample includes some 96,000 clones, more than 70% of them seen just once. Sample: peripheral blood, taken 28 days after the second AZD1222 dose. The source is an adult who received the AZD1222 COVID-19 vaccine.

The J gene is TRBJ1-5, the V gene TRBV10-3; D ambiguous. This CDR3 is 14 amino acids long. Germline V lookup: CDR1 ENHRY, CDR2 SYGVKD. The V and J ends lost 2 bases and 2 bases respectively, with 7 bases between them. CDR3 protein: CAISEKGGNQPQHF. The CDR3 DNA follows: TGTGCCATCAGTGAGAAAGGAGGCAATCAGCCCCAGCATTTT.

The genes are TRBV4-1 and TRBJ1-5; D is uncertain. Trimming took 1 base from V and 4 from J, leaving 5 bases between them. Looked up from germline, CDR1 is MGHRA and CDR2 is YSYEKL. CDR3 length: 13 residues. The CDR3 region is CASSQVGNQPQHF. DNA for the CDR3: TGCGCCAGCAGCCAAGTAGGGAATCAGCCCCAGCATTTT.

The V gene is TRBV2, the J gene TRBJ2-1; 9 bases align to TRBD2. CDR3 length equals 15 residues. J gave up 5 bases and V 9 bases, and 11 bases lay outside the gene matches. Germline V gene sequence: CDR1 SNHLY, CDR2 FYNNEI. In nucleotides, the CDR3 is TGTGCCAGACGCCCTCTAGCGGGAAGTGACAATGAGCAGTTCTTC. Its translation is CARRPLAGSDNEQFF.

The J gene is TRBJ2-7, the V gene TRBV12-1; TRBD2 reflects the table's D call only, with no check against the DNA. TRBV12-1 is annotated as a pseudogene. This CDR3 is built from 15 residues. In DNA, the CDR3 is TGTGCCAGCACCATTTCGAGAGAGTGCTCCTACGAGCAGTACTTC. Translation gives CASTISRECSYEQYF.

The chain joins TRBV19 to TRBJ2-7; D is unresolved. Germline CDR1 LNHDA, CDR2 SQIVND (reference sequence). Trimming cost V 6 bases and J 6 bases, with 9 bases left between them. The length of the CDR3 is 11 residues. CDR3 residues: CASRLGFEQYF. DNA for the CDR3: TGTGCCAGTAGGTTGGGGTTCGAGCAGTACTTC.

This chain links TRBV7-2 with TRBJ2-3; 7 bases are shared with TRBD1. Per germline, CDR1 SGHTA and CDR2 FQGNSA. V lost 5 bases to trimming and J lost 5 bases; unmatched junction nucleotides: 4. The CDR3 is 13 amino acids. The CDR3 reads CASSQGVVDTQYF. CDR3 sequence (DNA): TGTGCCAGCAGCCAGGGGGTGGTAGATACGCAGTATTTT. Complete variable domain (other parts from reference TRBV7-2 and TRBJ2-3): GAGVSQSPSNKVTEKGKDVELRCDPISGHTALYWYRQSLGQGLEFLIYFQGNSAPDKSGLPSDRFSAERTGGSVSTLTIQRTQQEDSAVYLCASSQGVVDTQYFGPGTRLTVL.

This rearrangement joins TRBV10-2 to TRBJ1-6; D remains ambiguous. Germline CDR1 reads WSHSY; CDR2 reads SAAADI. CDR3 length equals 16 residues. V was clipped by 3 bases and J by 12 bases, with 21 bases between them. In DNA, the CDR3 is TGCGCCAGCAGTGATGAAGTCGGCTGGTACCCGAAACCCCTCCACTTT. As protein: CASSDEVGWYPKPLHF.

The chain uses TRBV28 and TRBJ2-1; D is undetermined. The CDR3 length is 11 residues. The V gene lost 3 bases and the J gene lost 10 bases, with 7 bases spanning the gap. Germline assignment: CDR1 MDHEN and CDR2 SYDVKM. DNA for the CDR3: TGTGCCAGCAGTTTCAGGACCGAGCAGTTCTTC. Translation gives CASSFRTEQFF.

The chain links TRBV5-1 to TRBJ1-2; D gene ambiguous. CDR1 is SGHRS and CDR2 is YFSETQ in the germline V gene. Trimming took 4 bases from V and 1 from J, leaving 8 bases between them. The CDR3 contains 13 residues. The CDR3 sequence: CASSPESNYGYTF. The CDR3 DNA reads as TGCGCCAGCAGCCCGGAAAGTAACTATGGCTACACCTTC.

The chain combines TRBV6-5 with TRBJ1-2; 9 nucleotides align to TRBD1. The germline V gene has CDR1 MNHEY and CDR2 SVGAGI. This CDR3 has 16 residues. The V gene end was trimmed by 2 bases and the J gene end by 7 bases; junction bases not matched to a gene: 11. CDR3 bases: TGTGCCAGCAGTTACCCAGCGTCCAGGACAGGGGCTGGCTACACCTTC. Translating gives CASSYPASRTGAGYTF.

The chain is built from TRBV12-5 and TRBJ2-1; 7 bases align to TRBD1. In germline, CDR1 is LGHNT, CDR2 FRNRAP. V trimming: 5 bases; J trimming: 4 bases; junction bases outside the gene matches: 8. This CDR3 has 15 amino acids. The CDR3 sequence is CASGLGQDPYNEQFF. The DNA of the CDR3 is TGTGCTAGTGGTCTCGGACAGGATCCTTACAATGAGCAGTTCTTC.

V and J are TRBV18 and TRBJ2-2; maybe TRBD1 (5 bases). V lost 5 bases to trimming and J lost 1 base, with 11 bases between them. Germline loops: CDR1 KGHSH, CDR2 LQKENI. The CDR3 has 15 amino acids. This CDR3 reads CASSAITGNTGELFF. CDR3 DNA: TGTGCCAGCTCAGCGATAACAGGGAACACCGGGGAGCTGTTTTTT. The complete variable domain, with remaining parts taken from reference TRBV18 and TRBJ2-2, reads NAGVMQNPRHLVRRRGQEARLRCSPMKGHSHVYWYRQLPEEGLKFMVYLQKENIIDESGMPKERFSAEFPKEGPSILRIQQVVRGDSAAYFCASSAITGNTGELFFGEGSRLTVL.

This chain links TRBV6-1 with TRBJ1-2; D is possibly TRBD1 (5 bases). The CDR3 contains 16 residues. Germline V lookup: CDR1 MNHNS, CDR2 SASEGT. V was shortened by 1 base and J by 3 bases, with 15 bases between the two germline ends. The CDR3 DNA follows: TGTGCCAGCAGTGAAGAGATGAGGCAGGGAGACTATGGCTACACCTTC. Protein: CASSEEMRQGDYGYTF.

The CDR3 loop is CASSQDIGVATQYF. In nucleotides, the CDR3 is TGTGCCAGCAGCCAAGATATAGGGGTAGCGACCCAGTACTTC. The genes are TRBV14 and TRBJ2-5, with TRBD1 as a possible D gene (5 bases). Germline V CDR1 and CDR2: SGHDN, FVKESK. CDR3 size: 14 residues. V was cut by 0 bases and J by 7 bases, with 12 bases left in between.

The chain has TRBV28 and TRBJ2-7; D possibly corresponds to TRBD1 (6 bases). The CDR3 loop spans 16 amino acids. V lost 8 bases and J 7 bases, leaving 27 bases between the germline ends. Germline V lookup: CDR1 MDHEN, CDR2 SYDVKM. The CDR3 sequence is CASQLGDRTLFGEQYF. The CDR3 DNA is TGTGCCAGCCAATTAGGAGACAGGACCCTTTTTGGGGAGCAGTACTTC.

This clone was observed a few times. The chain employs TRBV20-1 and TRBJ1-2, with D possibly TRBD1 on 5 matching bases. V shed 5 bases and J shed 5 bases, with 9 bases lying between them. From germline, CDR1 is DFQATT and CDR2 SNEGSKA (reference sequence). This CDR3 comprises 11 residues. CDR3 coding DNA: TGCAGTGCTGCGGGGCTTTATGGCTACACCTTC. Residues: CSAAGLYGYTF.

V usage is TRBV19 and J usage is TRBJ1-5; 8 nucleotides line up with TRBD1. The CDR3 loop spans 13 amino acids. Unmatched junction bases numbered 2, after V lost 7 bases and J lost 3 bases. Germline values: CDR1 LNHDA, CDR2 SQIVND (reference sequence). The CDR3 spells CASKQGVNQPQHF. The DNA of the CDR3 is TGTGCCAGTAAACAGGGGGTCAATCAGCCCCAGCATTTT. Full variable domain (remainder filled in from reference TRBV19 and TRBJ1-5): DGGITQSPKYLFRKEGQNVTLSCEQNLNHDAMYWYRQDPGQGLRLIYYSQIVNDFQKGDIAEGYSVSREKKESFPLTVTSAQKNPTAFYLCASKQGVNQPQHFGDGTRLSIL.

This chain uses TRBV28 with TRBJ2-1; a weak D match, TRBD2 (6 bases). With 3 bases removed from V and 6 bases from J, the gap between germline ends came to 21 bases. CDR3 length equals 17 residues. The germline CDR1 and CDR2 sequences are MDHEN and SYDVKM. Here the CDR3 reads CASSFFKRRKEGNEQFF. The CDR3 bases are TGTGCCAGCAGTTTTTTTAAGAGGAGAAAGGAGGGCAATGAGCAGTTCTTC.

The chain uses TRBV30 and TRBJ2-7; 8 nucleotides agree with TRBD2. Germline CDR1 reads GTSNPN; CDR2 reads SVGIG (reference sequence). Losses at the gene ends were 3 bases for V and 3 bases for J; bases not matched to a gene: 4. This CDR3 contains 13 residues. In nucleotides, the CDR3 is TGTGCCTGGAGCCCCGGGGGGGGCTACGAGCAGTACTTC. This sequence encodes CAWSPGGGYEQYF.

A few counts support this clone. The chain is built from TRBV2 and TRBJ2-3; D might be TRBD2 (5 bases). Germline V gene lookup returns CDR1 SNHLY and CDR2 FYNNEI. CDR3 length: 14 residues. V was clipped by 3 bases and J by 5 bases, with 12 bases between them. Here the CDR3 reads CASSDPGERDTQYF. DNA of the CDR3: TGTGCCAGCAGTGATCCCGGGGAGAGAGATACGCAGTATTTT.

The chain is built from TRBV6-5 and TRBJ1-2; D is perhaps TRBD1 (6 bases). This CDR3 is built from 14 residues. V was pared by 5 bases and J by 7 bases, with 17 bases between. The germline CDR1 and CDR2 sequences are MNHEY and SVGAGI. The CDR3 sequence is CASSRRGDTGGYTF. The CDR3, as DNA: TGTGCCAGCAGTCGACGGGGGGACACTGGTGGCTACACCTTC.

The rearrangement links TRBV21-1 to TRBJ2-3; the tabulated D call, TRBD1, remains unverified against the DNA. TRBV21-1 is a pseudogene. The length of the CDR3 is 16 residues. This chain's CDR3 is CASSLRQGSRTDTQYF. CDR3 DNA sequence: TGTGCCAGCAGCCTCCGACAGGGTAGCAGAACAGATACGCAGTATTTT.

The chain recombines TRBV11-3 with TRBJ2-7; no definite D call. Trimming took 1 base from V and 3 from J, leaving 10 bases between them. Germline lookup yields CDR1 SGHNT and CDR2 YENEEA. The CDR3 is made up of 14 amino acids. This CDR3 reads CASSLGCTCYEQYF. The CDR3 DNA reads as TGTGCCAGCAGCTTAGGCTGTACATGCTACGAGCAGTACTTC.

The V gene is TRBV5-1, the J gene TRBJ1-1, with D uncertain. The CDR3 runs 14 residues. Deletions cut 0 bases from V and 1 base from J, with 7 bases between. Germline CDR1 reads SGHRS; CDR2 reads YFSETQ. Here the CDR3 DNA reads TGCGCCAGCAGCTTGGGCGCAGCGAACACTGAAGCTTTCTTT. Protein: CASSLGAANTEAFF.

The V and J genes are TRBV30 and TRBJ1-5; no reliable D call. Trimming cost V 0 bases and J 4 bases, with 13 bases left between them. Germline V gene sequence: CDR1 GTSNPN, CDR2 SVGIG (reference sequence). The CDR3 is 15 amino acids. CDR3 DNA: TGTGCCTGGAGTGTAAAGGTACCGGGAAATCAGCCCCAGCATTTT. This sequence encodes CAWSVKVPGNQPQHF. Filled out from reference TRBV30 and TRBJ1-5, the complete variable domain reads SQTIHQWPATLVQPVGSPLSLECTVEGTSNPNLYWYRQAAGRGLQLLFYSVGIGQISSEVPQNLSASRPQDRQFILSSKKLLLSDSGFYLCAWSVKVPGNQPQHFGDGTRLSIL.

This chain connects TRBV4-1 to TRBJ2-7; D possibly uses TRBD1 or TRBD2 (6 bases each). CDR3 length: 17 residues. V was cut by 0 bases and J by 3 bases, with 18 bases left in between. Germline CDR1 reads MGHRA; CDR2 reads YSYEKL. CDR3 region: CASSQDDMVGGDYEQYF. The CDR3 DNA is TGCGCCAGCAGCCAAGATGACATGGTCGGGGGCGACTACGAGCAGTACTTC.